These 14 T cell receptor beta chains originate from one sample sequenced in a study of cytomegalovirus exposure and HLA in healthy donors. The data were produced by immunoSEQ multiplex PCR, yet TCRdb's version contains in-frame clones alone and is incomplete. This table has some 98,000 clones, roughly 87% appearing once. The sequencing input was PBMCs. These TCRs come from a man aged 18-30 years in good health and CMV-seropositive.

CDR3 bases: TGTGCCAGCAGTTCAGCGAACTCCTACAATGAGCAGTTCTTC. It translates to CASSSANSYNEQFF. The rearrangement uses TRBV27 and TRBJ2-1; unclear D gene. From germline, CDR1 is MNHEY and CDR2 SMNVEV (reference sequence). The CDR3 has 14 residues. V was clipped by 4 bases and J by 0 bases, with 7 bases between them.

The genes are TRBV5-1 and TRBJ2-5, with 9 bases matching TRBD1. From germline, CDR1 is SGHRS and CDR2 YFSETQ. Trimming cost V 3 bases and J 5 bases; bases outside gene matches: 8. This CDR3 region has 15 residues. CDR3 amino acids: CASSSPGTGLETQYF. CDR3 DNA: TGCGCCAGCAGCTCTCCCGGGACAGGGTTGGAGACCCAGTACTTC.

The chain is built from TRBV4-3 and TRBJ2-2; 11 bases are a match to TRBD2. The ends lost 5 bases at V and 0 bases at J; junction bases unmatched: 8. The germline V gene has CDR1 LGHNA and CDR2 YSLEER. The CDR3 runs to 18 residues. This chain's CDR3 is CASSSSTSGDANTGELFF. Written as DNA, the CDR3 is TGCGCCAGCAGCTCCTCGACTAGCGGGGACGCGAACACCGGGGAGCTGTTTTTT.

V is TRBV7-7 and J is TRBJ2-7; perhaps TRBD2 as D (7 bases). V shed 2 bases and J shed 3 bases, with 14 bases lying between them. CDR3 size: 15 residues. Germline-derived CDR1 and CDR2 are SSHAT and FNYEAQ (reference sequence). CDR3 in DNA: TGTGCCAGCAGCTTACTTGCGGGGGCGGGCTACGAGCAGTACTTC. Translating gives CASSLLAGAGYEQYF.

The rearrangement joins TRBV21-1 to TRBJ2-4; the table's D call of TRBD1 was not tested on the DNA. TRBV21-1 is described as a pseudogene. The CDR3 contains 15 residues. The CDR3 DNA is TGTGCCAGCAGCAAAAGAAACAGAGCCAAAAACATTCAGTACTTC. Translating it yields CASSKRNRAKNIQYF.

This chain connects TRBV5-1 to TRBJ2-1, with 11 bases fitting TRBD2. This CDR3 is built from 16 residues. With 0 bases clipped from V and 6 bases from J, the junction kept 5 bases outside the gene matches. Germline V gene sequence: CDR1 SGHRS, CDR2 YFSETQ. In nucleotides, the CDR3 is TGCGCCAGCAGCTTGGATTATAGCGGGAGGGGCAATGAGCAGTTCTTC. Residues: CASSLDYSGRGNEQFF.

This chain links TRBV29-1 with TRBJ2-3; 8 positions agree with TRBD2. This CDR3 has 16 residues. J was trimmed by 4 bases and V by 8 bases; bases with no gene match: 17. In germline, CDR1 is SQVTM, CDR2 ANQGSEA. The CDR3 sequence: CSSRGVSGGASDTQYF. The CDR3 region has the DNA TGCAGCTCTCGGGGGGTGTCCGGGGGGGCCTCAGATACGCAGTATTTT.

The chain employs TRBV7-2 and TRBJ2-7; 9 positions match TRBD2. CDR1 is SGHTA and CDR2 is FQGNSA in the germline V gene. This CDR3 has 15 residues. Trimming cost V 5 bases and J 2 bases; bases outside gene matches: 7. DNA for the CDR3: TGTGCCAGCAGCCCGCGGACTAGCGCGGCCTACGAGCAGTACTTC. Protein: CASSPRTSAAYEQYF. The variable domain in full, with the rest retrieved from reference TRBV7-2 and TRBJ2-7, is GAGVSQSPSNKVTEKGKDVELRCDPISGHTALYWYRQSLGQGLEFLIYFQGNSAPDKSGLPSDRFSAERTGGSVSTLTIQRTQQEDSAVYLCASSPRTSAAYEQYFGPGTRLTVT.

V and J are TRBV9 and TRBJ2-7; 7 nucleotides line up with TRBD1. Germline V gene sequence: CDR1 SGDLS, CDR2 YYNGEE. V lost 4 bases to trimming and J lost 0 bases; unmatched junction nucleotides: 4. CDR3 length equals 14 residues. This CDR3 is CASSPRDSSYEQYF. The CDR3 DNA sequence: TGTGCCAGCAGCCCTCGGGACAGCTCCTACGAGCAGTACTTC.

The chain combines TRBV6-5 with TRBJ2-2; no reliable D call. The CDR3 has 15 amino acids. The germline V and J ends were trimmed by 2 bases and 6 bases, with 13 bases remaining between them. Germline assignment: CDR1 MNHEY and CDR2 SVGAGI. The DNA of the CDR3 is TGTGCCAGCAGTTACACAAGAACAGAATCCGGGGAGCTGTTTTTT. It codes for CASSYTRTESGELFF.

The genes are TRBV5-1 and TRBJ1-4, with TRBD1 identical over 7 bases. CDR1 and CDR2 from the germline V gene are SGHRS and YFSETQ. This CDR3 has 17 amino acids. V lost 4 bases and J lost 6; bases outside the gene matches: 15. CDR3 DNA: TGCGCCAGCAGCCTGACAGGGCTGGGGTATGGTGATGAAAAACTGTTTTTT. As protein: CASSLTGLGYGDEKLFF.

This rearrangement joins TRBV12-5 to TRBJ2-1, with 10 bases fitting TRBD2. The V gene's germline CDR1 is LGHNT and CDR2 FRNRAP. After removal of 5 bases from V and 9 bases from J, the junction contained 10 bases not matched to a gene. The CDR3 is 15 amino acids. CDR3 DNA sequence: TGTGCTAGTGGTCCCGGGACTAGCGAGAACAGTGAGCAGTTCTTC. Translated, it gives CASGPGTSENSEQFF.

This clone was picked up one time. The chain combines TRBV7-2 with TRBJ2-7; D unresolved. Germline CDR1 and CDR2: SGHTA and FQGNSA. This CDR3 has 14 residues. The V end was cut by 5 bases, the J end by 2 bases, with 13 bases between. As DNA, the CDR3 is TGTGCCAGCAGCCTAACCTTGGTCCCCTACGAGCAGTACTTC. Translated, it gives CASSLTLVPYEQYF.

V and J are TRBV5-1 and TRBJ2-5, with 8 bases matching TRBD2. This CDR3 contains 14 residues. CDR1 is SGHRS, CDR2 YFSETQ, per germline. Germline trimming cut 3 bases from V and 5 bases from J; bases unmatched to any gene: 6. DNA of the CDR3: TGCGCCAGCAGCTCGGAAGGCGGGGGGGAGACCCAGTACTTC. Its translation is CASSSEGGGETQYF.